The 6 T cell receptor beta chains below all came from one sample that was sequenced in a study of shared clonotypes between healthy human individuals. This table comes from immunoSEQ multiplex PCR, and its TCRdb copy is limited to in-frame clones, with some not included. The sample records roughly 500,000 clones, around four fifths being singletons. The material sequenced was PBMCs. Receptors originate from a woman aged 40-49 years in good health. Some clones in this sample may be carry-over from other donors' samples.

This clone came up once. The germline gene is not matched at one end of the junction; a read error may be the cause. The rearrangement links TRBV7-2 to TRBJ2-5; 8 nucleotides align to TRBD1. The germline V gene has CDR1 SGHTA and CDR2 FQGNSA. This CDR3 region has 16 residues. The CDR3 spells CASSQEAGTGGETQYF. DNA for the CDR3: TGCGCCAGCAGCCAAGAAGCCGGGACAGGCGGTGAGACCCAGTACTTC.

This clone showed up many times. The chain links TRBV18 to TRBJ2-2; D ambiguous. The germline V and J ends were trimmed by 7 bases and 5 bases, with 14 bases remaining between them. Germline assignment: CDR1 KGHSH and CDR2 LQKENI. This CDR3 is 14 amino acids long. The chain's CDR3 is CASWERAETGELFF. CDR3 bases: TGTGCCAGCTGGGAAAGGGCCGAAACCGGGGAGCTGTTTTTT.

The J gene is TRBJ1-1, the V gene TRBV6-5; D may be TRBD1 (5 bases). Germline values: CDR1 MNHEY, CDR2 SVGAGI. V was clipped by 5 bases and J by 10 bases, with 11 bases between them. The CDR3 has 11 amino acids. CDR3 in amino acids: CASSGGEGAFF. CDR3 DNA sequence: TGTGCCAGCAGTGGAGGGGAAGGAGCTTTCTTT.

V and J are TRBV7-9 and TRBJ1-2, with D maybe TRBD1 (6 bases). V was shortened by 10 bases and J by 2 bases, with 14 bases between the two germline ends. Germline CDR1 and CDR2: SEHNR and FQNEAQ (reference sequence). The CDR3 totals 13 residues. The CDR3 coding sequence is TGTGCCACCCAAACACAGGGAAACTATGGCTACACCTTC. This codes for CATQTQGNYGYTF.

The V gene is TRBV30, the J gene TRBJ2-5; TRBD2 is a possible D gene (6 bases). The V end was cut by 6 bases, the J end by 1 base, with 15 bases between. Germline values: CDR1 GTSNPN, CDR2 SVGIG (reference sequence). The CDR3 loop spans 14 amino acids. The CDR3: CACYISGRQETQYF. The CDR3 DNA follows: TGTGCCTGTTATATTAGCGGACGCCAAGAGACCCAGTACTTC.

On this clone: Other nucleotide sequences in the sample specify the same CDR3. The V call is TRBV5-4, the J call TRBJ1-5, with a weak D call TRBD1 (6 bases). The CDR3 is made up of 15 amino acids. V shed 4 bases and J shed 5 bases, with 16 bases lying between them. Germline loops: CDR1 SGHNT, CDR2 YYREEE (reference sequence). The DNA for the CDR3 is TGTGCCAGCAGCCAAGATGAGGGGGGCCATCAGCCCCAGCATTTT. As protein: CASSQDEGGHQPQHF.